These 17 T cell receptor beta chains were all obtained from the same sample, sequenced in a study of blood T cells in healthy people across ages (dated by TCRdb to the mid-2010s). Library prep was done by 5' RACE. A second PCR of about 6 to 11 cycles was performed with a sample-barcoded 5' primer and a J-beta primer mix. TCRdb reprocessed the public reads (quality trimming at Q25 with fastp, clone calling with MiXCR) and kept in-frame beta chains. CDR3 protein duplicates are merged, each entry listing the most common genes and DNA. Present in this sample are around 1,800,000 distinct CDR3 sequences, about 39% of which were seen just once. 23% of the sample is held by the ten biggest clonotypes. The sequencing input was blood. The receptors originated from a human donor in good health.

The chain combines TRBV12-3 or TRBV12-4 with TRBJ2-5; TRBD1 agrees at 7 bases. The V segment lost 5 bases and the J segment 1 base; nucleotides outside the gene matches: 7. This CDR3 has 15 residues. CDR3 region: CASSRGQTSQETQYF. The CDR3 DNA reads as TGTGCCAGCAGTAGGGGACAGACAAGCCAAGAGACCCAGTACTTC.

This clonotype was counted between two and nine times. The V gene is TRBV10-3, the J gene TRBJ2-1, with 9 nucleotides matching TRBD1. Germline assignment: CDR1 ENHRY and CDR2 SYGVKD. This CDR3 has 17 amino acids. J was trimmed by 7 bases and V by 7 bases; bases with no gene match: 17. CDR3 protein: CAITQYLPGQGRNEQFF. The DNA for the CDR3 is TGTGCCATCACCCAATACCTTCCGGGACAGGGTAGAAATGAGCAGTTCTTC.

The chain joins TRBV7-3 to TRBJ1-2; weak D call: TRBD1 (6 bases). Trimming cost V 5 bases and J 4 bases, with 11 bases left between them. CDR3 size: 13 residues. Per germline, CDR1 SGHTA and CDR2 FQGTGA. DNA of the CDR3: TGTGCCAGCAGCATGAGAGGGGGCTATGGCTACACCTTC. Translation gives CASSMRGGYGYTF.

CDR3: CASSQDLTGRRGEKLFF. The CDR3 coding sequence is TGCGCCAGCAGCCAAGATTTGACGGGACGGCGGGGGGAAAAACTGTTTTTT. The chain carries TRBV4-1 and TRBJ1-4; possible D gene TRBD1, 5 bases. Germline V gives CDR1 MGHRA, CDR2 YSYEKL. Between the trimmed V and J ends, which lost 0 bases and 8 bases, there was a span of 19 bases. The CDR3 has 17 residues.

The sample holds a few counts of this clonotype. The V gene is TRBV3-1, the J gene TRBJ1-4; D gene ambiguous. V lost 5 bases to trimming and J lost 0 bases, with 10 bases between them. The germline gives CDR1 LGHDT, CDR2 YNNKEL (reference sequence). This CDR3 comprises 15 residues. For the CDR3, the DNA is TGTGCCAGCAGCGTATACGGGGCAACTAATGAAAAACTGTTTTTT. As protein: CASSVYGATNEKLFF.

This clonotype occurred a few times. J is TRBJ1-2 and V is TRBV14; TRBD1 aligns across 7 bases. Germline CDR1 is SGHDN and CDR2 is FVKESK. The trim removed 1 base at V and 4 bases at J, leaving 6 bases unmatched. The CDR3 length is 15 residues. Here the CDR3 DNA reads TGTGCCAGCAGCCAAGTGGGGACAGACATCTATGGCTACACCTTC. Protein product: CASSQVGTDIYGYTF.

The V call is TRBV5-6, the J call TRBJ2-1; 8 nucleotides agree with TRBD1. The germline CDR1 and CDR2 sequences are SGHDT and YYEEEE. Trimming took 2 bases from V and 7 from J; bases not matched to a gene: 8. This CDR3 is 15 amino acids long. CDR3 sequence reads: CASSFRDRRSNEQFF. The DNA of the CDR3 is TGTGCCAGCAGCTTCCGGGACAGGAGGTCGAATGAGCAGTTCTTC. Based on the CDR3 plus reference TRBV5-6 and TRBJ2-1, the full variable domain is DAGVTQSPTHLIKTRGQQVTLRCSPKSGHDTVSWYQQALGQGPQFIFQYYEEEERQRGNFPDRFSGHQFPNYSSELNVNALLLGDSALYLCASSFRDRRSNEQFFGPGTRLTVL.

CDR3 protein: CASSPDRGTNQPQHF. CDR3 DNA: TGTGCCAGCAGTCCTGACAGGGGAACCAATCAGCCCCAGCATTTT. The chain has TRBV27 and TRBJ1-5, with TRBD1 identical over 8 bases. Germline loops: CDR1 MNHEY, CDR2 SMNVEV (reference sequence). The CDR3 is 15 amino acids. After removal of 5 bases from V and 3 bases from J, the junction contained 6 bases not matched to a gene.

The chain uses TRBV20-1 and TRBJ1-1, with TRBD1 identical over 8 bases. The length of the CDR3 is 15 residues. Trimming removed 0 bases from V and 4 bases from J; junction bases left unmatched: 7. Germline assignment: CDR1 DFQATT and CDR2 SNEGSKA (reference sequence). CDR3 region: CSARDTMQGATEAFF. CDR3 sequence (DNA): TGCAGTGCTAGAGATACAATGCAGGGGGCCACTGAAGCTTTCTTT.

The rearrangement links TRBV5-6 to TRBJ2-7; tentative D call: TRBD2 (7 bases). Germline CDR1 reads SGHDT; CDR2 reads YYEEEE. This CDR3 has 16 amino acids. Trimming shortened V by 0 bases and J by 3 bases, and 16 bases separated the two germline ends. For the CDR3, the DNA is TGTGCCAGCAGCTTGGAGGCGGGGGCCTTACGCTACGAGCAGTACTTC. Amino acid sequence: CASSLEAGALRYEQYF. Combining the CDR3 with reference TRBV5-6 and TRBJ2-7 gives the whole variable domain DAGVTQSPTHLIKTRGQQVTLRCSPKSGHDTVSWYQQALGQGPQFIFQYYEEEERQRGNFPDRFSGHQFPNYSSELNVNALLLGDSALYLCASSLEAGALRYEQYFGPGTRLTVT.

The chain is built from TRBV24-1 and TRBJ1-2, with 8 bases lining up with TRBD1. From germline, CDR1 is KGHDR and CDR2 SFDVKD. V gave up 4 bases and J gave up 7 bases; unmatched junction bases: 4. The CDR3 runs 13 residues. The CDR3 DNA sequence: TGTGCCACCAGTGACAGGGGGCGGTCTGGCTACACCTTC. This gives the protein CATSDRGRSGYTF.

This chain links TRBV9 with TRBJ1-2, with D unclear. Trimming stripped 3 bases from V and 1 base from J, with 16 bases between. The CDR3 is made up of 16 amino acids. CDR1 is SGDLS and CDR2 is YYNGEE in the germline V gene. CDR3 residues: CASSATPGLVNYGYTF. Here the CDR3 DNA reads TGTGCCAGCAGCGCTACACCGGGCCTAGTTAACTATGGCTACACCTTC.

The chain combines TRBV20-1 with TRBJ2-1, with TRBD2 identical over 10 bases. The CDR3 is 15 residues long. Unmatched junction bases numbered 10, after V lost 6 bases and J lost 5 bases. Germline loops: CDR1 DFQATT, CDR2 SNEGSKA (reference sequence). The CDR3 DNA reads TGCAGTGCCATATTATTCCTAGCGGGGGACAATGAGCAGTTCTTC. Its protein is CSAILFLAGDNEQFF.

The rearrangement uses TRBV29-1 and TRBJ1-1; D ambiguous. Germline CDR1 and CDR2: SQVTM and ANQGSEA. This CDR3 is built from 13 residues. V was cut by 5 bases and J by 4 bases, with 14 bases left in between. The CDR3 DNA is TGCAGCGTTACAAGGAGGTTGGTCACTGAAGCTTTCTTT. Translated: CSVTRRLVTEAFF.

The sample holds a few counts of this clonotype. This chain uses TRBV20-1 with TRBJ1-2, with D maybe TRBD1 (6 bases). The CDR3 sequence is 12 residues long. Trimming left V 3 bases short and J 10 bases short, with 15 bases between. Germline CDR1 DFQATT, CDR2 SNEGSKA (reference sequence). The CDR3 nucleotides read TGCAGTGCTAGGGTCCAGGGGTTGGTCTACACCTTC. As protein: CSARVQGLVYTF.

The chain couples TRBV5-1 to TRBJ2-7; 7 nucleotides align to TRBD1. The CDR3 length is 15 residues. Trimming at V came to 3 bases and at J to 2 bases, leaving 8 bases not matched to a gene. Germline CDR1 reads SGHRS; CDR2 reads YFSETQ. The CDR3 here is CASSYALGQTYEQYF. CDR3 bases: TGCGCCAGCAGCTACGCGTTGGGACAGACCTACGAGCAGTACTTC.

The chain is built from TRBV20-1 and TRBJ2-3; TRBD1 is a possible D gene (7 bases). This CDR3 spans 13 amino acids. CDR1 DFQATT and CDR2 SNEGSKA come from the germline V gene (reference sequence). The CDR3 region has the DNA TGCAGCCGTCTCAGGGGGGACACAGATACGCAGTATTTT. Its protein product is CSRLRGDTDTQYF.